This T cell receptor (beta chain) was identified during a study of cytomegalovirus exposure and HLA in healthy donors. Repertoires were generated with immunoSEQ multiplex PCR, while TCRdb's copy carries only in-frame clones and drops some. Among tens of thousands of clones listed, around 95% were seen once. The CDR3 runs 18 residues. CDR1 and CDR2 from the germline V gene are MNHEY and SMNVEV (reference sequence). V lost 2 bases to trimming and J lost 0 bases, with 14 bases between them. The sequence was collected from a woman aged 18-29 years in good health and CMV-seropositive. The chain has TRBV27 and TRBJ2-6; D might be TRBD1 (7 bases). The sequenced sample was PBMCs. CDR3 sequence reads: CASSLAGQLYSGANVLTF. CDR3 DNA: TGTGCCAGCAGTTTAGCGGGACAGCTATACTCTGGGGCCAACGTCCTGACTTTC.